Below are 30 T cell receptor beta chains sequenced from a single sample in a study of spatial heterogeneity in lung cancer. No antigen is known for these receptors. TCRdb called the 5' RACE reads again in MiXCR, with one record for every CDR3 protein. The data contain about 13,000 distinct CDR3 sequences, over 4.5% of them singletons. Time point noted: sample taken at primary tumor resection. Study-wide points: For expanded intratumoral alpha and beta TCRs, counts tracked tumor mutation counts.

The sequenced sample was lung tumor tissue, obtained at surgery. These receptors all stem from a male donor with early-stage non-small cell lung cancer.

This clonotype appeared many times. Found in a library prepared for alpha chains, this beta chain is an off-target read, and its abundance has little meaning. The V and J genes are TRBV12-3 or TRBV12-4 and TRBJ2-2; D uncertain. Deletions cut 4 bases from V and 3 bases from J, with 3 bases between. This CDR3 is built from 12 residues. CDR3 sequence reads: CASSYHTGELFF. The CDR3 coding sequence is TGTGCCAGCAGTTACCACACCGGGGAGCTGTTTTTT.

This clonotype showed up just a few times. This beta chain turned up in a library designed for alpha chains; as an off-target read, its abundance says little. The chain combines TRBV20-1 with TRBJ1-1, with D unresolved. CDR1 is DFQATT and CDR2 is SNEGSKA in the germline V gene (reference sequence). V lost 3 bases, J lost 1 base, and 6 bases lay in between. The CDR3 consists of 12 residues. CDR3 sequence: CSASRPNTEAFF. The CDR3 coding sequence is TGCAGTGCTAGTCGCCCGAACACTGAAGCTTTCTTT.

This clonotype was detected many times. This beta chain is an unintended read in a library built for alpha chains; its size means little. V gene TRBV15 combines with J gene TRBJ1-6; D not resolved. Per germline, CDR1 LNHNV and CDR2 YYDKDF (reference sequence). The CDR3 runs to 15 residues. The V end lost 3 bases, the J end lost 6 bases, and 12 bases lay between the germline ends. The CDR3 DNA reads as TGTGCCACCAGCAGGGAGACACGGCCTAATTCACCCCTCCACTTT. It codes for CATSRETRPNSPLHF.

This clonotype has a count of ten or more. This beta chain is a stray read from a library made for alpha chains; its abundance is not meaningful. The V and J genes are TRBV29-1 and TRBJ2-2; unclear D gene. This CDR3 is 14 amino acids long. The V gene's germline CDR1 is SQVTM and CDR2 ANQGSEA. The V and J ends lost 3 bases and 1 base respectively, with 9 bases between them. The CDR3 DNA reads TGCAGCGTTGAGCTCCTCTTGAACACCGGGGAGCTGTTTTTT. Its protein is CSVELLLNTGELFF.

In regard to this clonotype: This beta chain turned up in a library designed for alpha chains; as an off-target read, its abundance says little. The chain links TRBV9 to TRBJ1-2; 8 bases fit TRBD1. The CDR3 totals 15 residues. Per germline, CDR1 SGDLS and CDR2 YYNGEE. Germline trimming cut 3 bases from V and 2 bases from J; bases unmatched to any gene: 6. Here the CDR3 reads CASSARDRWNYGYTF. In nucleotides, the CDR3 is TGTGCCAGCAGCGCGAGGGACAGGTGGAACTATGGCTACACCTTC.

Many counts were recorded for this clonotype. Little can be read into the size of this beta chain, an off-target read in a library designed for alpha chains. The chain combines TRBV11-2 with TRBJ1-6, with D unclear. This CDR3 is 13 amino acids long. Trimming took 8 bases from V and 9 from J, leaving 14 bases between them. Germline V CDR1 and CDR2: SGHAT, FQNNGV. The CDR3 reads CASQEGGFSPLHF. The CDR3 nucleotides read TGTGCCAGCCAGGAAGGAGGTTTTTCACCCCTCCACTTT.

This clonotype has at least ten counts. Little can be read into the size of this beta chain, an off-target read in a library designed for alpha chains. The rearrangement joins TRBV5-6 to TRBJ1-6; the D gene is possibly TRBD1 (6 bases). V gave up 2 bases and J gave up 7 bases, with 16 bases separating them. The CDR3 is 16 amino acids. CDR1 SGHDT and CDR2 YYEEEE come from the germline V gene. The CDR3 region is CASSFVSGQGNSPLHF. In nucleotides, the CDR3 is TGTGCCAGCAGCTTTGTCTCCGGGCAGGGGAATTCACCCCTCCACTTT.

This clonotype came up a few times. Found in a library prepared for alpha chains, this beta chain is an off-target read, and its abundance has little meaning. The rearrangement joins TRBV6-5 to TRBJ2-7; 9 bases fit TRBD1. The CDR3 spans 14 residues. The germline V gene encodes CDR1 MNHEY and CDR2 SVGAGI. J was trimmed by 5 bases and V by 6 bases; bases with no gene match: 8. This CDR3 is CASRTLGDRDEQYF. CDR3 sequence (DNA): TGTGCCAGCAGAACCCTGGGGGACAGGGACGAGCAGTACTTC.

This clonotype was counted a few times. This beta chain is a stray sequence in a library constructed for alpha chains; its clone size is not meaningful. The chain has TRBV7-9 and TRBJ2-2; D gene ambiguous. This CDR3 has 15 residues. V was clipped by 2 bases and J by 2 bases, with 9 bases between them. CDR1 and CDR2 from the germline V gene are SEHNR and FQNEAQ (reference sequence). The CDR3 sequence: CASSLRTFNTGELFF. CDR3 sequence (DNA): TGTGCCAGCAGCTTAAGAACCTTCAACACCGGGGAGCTGTTTTTT.

This clonotype appeared many times. The library was prepared for alpha chains; this beta chain is a stray read, so its frequency means little. This chain joins TRBV19 and TRBJ2-4; 8 bases are shared with TRBD1. Germline CDR1 and CDR2: LNHDA and SQIVND (reference sequence). This CDR3 has 14 residues. V lost 6 bases to trimming and J lost 7 bases; unmatched junction nucleotides: 8. The CDR3 DNA reads TGTGCCAGTAGCCGGACAGGGTCAGGGAACATTCAGTACTTC. It specifies CASSRTGSGNIQYF. The full variable domain, completed using reference TRBV19 and TRBJ2-4, is DGGITQSPKYLFRKEGQNVTLSCEQNLNHDAMYWYRQDPGQGLRLIYYSQIVNDFQKGDIAEGYSVSREKKESFPLTVTSAQKNPTAFYLCASSRTGSGNIQYFGAGTRLSVL.

Regarding this clonotype: Since the library was made to target alpha chains, this beta chain is a stray read and its abundance is not meaningful. The chain links TRBV14 to TRBJ1-4; no firm D call. The CDR3 sequence is 13 residues long. Germline V CDR1 and CDR2: SGHDN, FVKESK. V gave up 1 base and J gave up 6 bases, with 6 bases separating them. The CDR3 DNA is TGTGCCAGCAGCCAAGCCGGGGATGAAAAACTGTTTTTT. This encodes CASSQAGDEKLFF. Full variable domain (remainder filled in from reference TRBV14 and TRBJ1-4): EAGVTQFPSHSVIEKGQTVTLRCDPISGHDNLYWYRRVMGKEIKFLLHFVKESKQDESGMPNNRFLAERTGGTYSTLKVQPAELEDSGVYFCASSQAGDEKLFFGSGTQLSVL.

This clonotype was observed many times. The size of this beta chain means little, since it is a stray read in a library made for alpha chains. The chain is built from TRBV20-1 and TRBJ1-5; 7 bases map to TRBD1. CDR3 length: 13 amino acids. Germline V CDR1 and CDR2: DFQATT, SNEGSKA (reference sequence). After removal of 8 bases from V and 4 bases from J, the junction contained 8 bases not matched to a gene. The CDR3: CSIYQGDNQPQHF. As DNA, the CDR3 is TGCAGTATTTACCAGGGGGATAATCAGCCCCAGCATTTT.

This clonotype was counted a few times. This beta chain appears as a stray read in a library generated for alpha chains; its size is not informative. V and J are TRBV6-2 or TRBV6-3 and TRBJ1-5, with a weak D call TRBD1 (6 bases). The germline V gene has CDR1 MNHEY and CDR2 SVGEGT. This CDR3 is built from 13 residues. Trimming stripped 7 bases from V and 7 bases from J, with 14 bases between. CDR3 residues: CASNLQGGQPQHF. DNA of the CDR3: TGTGCCAGCAACCTACAGGGAGGACAGCCCCAGCATTTT.

This clonotype was seen ten or more times. A library prepared for alpha chains yielded this beta chain as an off-target read; its size is of little meaning. This sequence joins TRBV11-2 and TRBJ2-3; TRBD2 is a possible D gene (5 bases). With 4 bases removed from V and 1 base from J, the gap between germline ends came to 15 bases. In germline, CDR1 is SGHAT, CDR2 FQNNGV. The CDR3 length is 16 residues. The CDR3, as DNA: TGTGCCAGCAGCTCCCGATGGACTGTGGGCACAGATACGCAGTATTTT. Its protein is CASSSRWTVGTDTQYF.

This clonotype was observed many times. Little can be read into the size of this beta chain, an off-target read in a library designed for alpha chains. The chain recombines TRBV5-1 with TRBJ2-5; unclear D gene. Per germline, CDR1 SGHRS and CDR2 YFSETQ. Between the trimmed V and J ends, which lost 0 bases and 0 bases, there was a span of 9 bases. The CDR3 covers 15 residues. The CDR3 DNA sequence: TGCGCCAGCAGCTTGGCCCCTGGCCACCAAGAGACCCAGTACTTC. It specifies CASSLAPGHQETQYF. The full variable domain, completed using reference TRBV5-1 and TRBJ2-5, is KAGVTQTPRYLIKTRGQQVTLSCSPISGHRSVSWYQQTPGQGLQFLFEYFSETQRNKGNFPGRFSGRQFSNSRSEMNVSTLELGDSALYLCASSLAPGHQETQYFGPGTRLLVL.

This clonotype was recorded many times. This may be a read error: a much more frequent sequence differs by one nucleotide. Within a library made for alpha chains, this beta chain is off target, and its count is uninformative. J is TRBJ2-7 and V is TRBV20-1, with TRBD2 matching over 10 bases. The CDR3 contains 13 residues. Germline V gene sequence: CDR1 DFQATT, CDR2 SNEGSKA (reference sequence). V lost 6 bases and J lost 2; bases outside the gene matches: 4. The CDR3 DNA is TGCAGTGCCAAAGCGGGGGGGGCCTACGAGCAGTACTTC. Translation gives CSAKAGGAYEQYF.

Remarks on this clonotype: Since it is a stray read in a library aimed at alpha chains, this beta chain has a size that is not meaningful. The V call is TRBV6-5, the J call TRBJ1-1; perhaps TRBD1 as D (5 bases). Germline lookup yields CDR1 MNHEY and CDR2 SVGAGI. The CDR3 consists of 14 residues. V dropped 6 bases and J dropped 4 bases, with 15 bases sitting between them. DNA of the CDR3: TGTGCCAGCAGCCTCGTCCCGGGGGGCACTGAAGCTTTCTTT. This gives the protein CASSLVPGGTEAFF.

This clonotype was seen many times. Because this beta chain is a stray read in a library intended to capture alpha chains, its abundance should not be given much weight. The rearrangement joins TRBV12-3 or TRBV12-4 to TRBJ1-1; D is uncertain. The CDR3 runs 13 residues. Trimming took 7 bases from V and 5 from J, leaving 14 bases between them. The CDR3 nucleotides read TGTGCCAGCATTCCGACTGGGGTAACTGAAGCTTTCTTT. It yields the protein CASIPTGVTEAFF.

This clonotype was counted at least ten times. The library was built for alpha chains, so this beta chain is an off-target read and its size means little. This chain uses TRBV18 with TRBJ1-5, with 7 nucleotides matching TRBD1. CDR1 and CDR2 from the germline V gene are KGHSH and LQKENI. The V gene end was trimmed by 3 bases and the J gene end by 3 bases; junction bases not matched to a gene: 2. The CDR3 consists of 14 residues. CDR3 nucleotide sequence: TGTGCCAGCTCACCGGGACAGCCCAATCAGCCCCAGCATTTT. It codes for CASSPGQPNQPQHF. The entire variable domain, with the rest obtained from reference TRBV18 and TRBJ1-5, is as follows: NAGVMQNPRHLVRRRGQEARLRCSPMKGHSHVYWYRQLPEEGLKFMVYLQKENIIDESGMPKERFSAEFPKEGPSILRIQQVVRGDSAAYFCASSPGQPNQPQHFGDGTRLSIL.

This clonotype was counted ten times or more. In a library made to pick up alpha chains, this beta chain is a stray read with a size that means little. The V call is TRBV6-2 or TRBV6-3, the J call TRBJ1-1; the D gene is possibly TRBD1 (5 bases). Trimming stripped 7 bases from V and 3 bases from J, with 9 bases between. Germline V gives CDR1 MNHEY, CDR2 SVGEGT. The CDR3 has 12 amino acids. CDR3 in amino acids: CASTGTYTEAFF. The CDR3 bases are TGTGCCAGCACCGGGACCTACACTGAAGCTTTCTTT.

This clonotype was seen ten or more times. The size of this beta chain means little, since it is a stray read in a library made for alpha chains. The chain uses TRBV28 and TRBJ1-2, with a weak D call TRBD1 (5 bases). In germline, CDR1 is MDHEN, CDR2 SYDVKM. The CDR3 spans 14 residues. V was trimmed by 8 bases and J by 0 bases, leaving 13 bases between them. The CDR3 nucleotides are TGTGCCAGCCTTGAGTCGGGGCCTAACTATGGCTACACCTTC. Protein sequence: CASLESGPNYGYTF.

This clonotype was recorded at least ten times. In a library made to pick up alpha chains, this beta chain is a stray read with a size that means little. In DNA form, the CDR3 reads TGCGCCAGCAGCTTGGACACAAACGAAGGAGAGACCCAGTACTTC. This gives the protein CASSLDTNEGETQYF. This chain links TRBV5-1 with TRBJ2-5; D gene uncertain. The germline V gene encodes CDR1 SGHRS and CDR2 YFSETQ. The CDR3 extends over 15 amino acids. Trimming shortened V by 0 bases and J by 4 bases, and 13 bases separated the two germline ends.

Comment on this clonotype: The size of this beta chain means little, since it is a stray read in a library made for alpha chains. J is TRBJ1-2 and V is TRBV20-1, with 7 bases lining up with TRBD1. Trimming took 3 bases from V and 5 from J; bases not matched to a gene: 0. Germline CDR1 DFQATT, CDR2 SNEGSKA (reference sequence). The CDR3 covers 11 residues. The CDR3 DNA follows: TGCAGTGCTAGGGGACAGTATGGCTACACCTTC. This encodes CSARGQYGYTF.

In this sample, this clonotype turned up many times. Because this beta chain is a stray read in a library intended to capture alpha chains, its abundance should not be given much weight. The chain combines TRBV6-2 or TRBV6-3 with TRBJ2-6; D possibly uses TRBD1 or TRBD2 (6 bases each). Trimming removed 10 bases at V and 12 bases at J, with 19 bases between. The CDR3 runs to 13 residues. Germline V gene lookup returns CDR1 MNHEY and CDR2 SVGEGT. CDR3 in DNA: TGTGCCACCAAGAGGGGGGCCGCTATCGTCCTGACTTTC. Residues: CATKRGAAIVLTF.

This clonotype was detected ten times or more. This beta chain is off target for a library built for alpha chains, so its abundance means little. The V gene is TRBV25-1, the J gene TRBJ2-5, with a possible D match to TRBD2 (5 bases). The CDR3 is 11 residues long. Trimming cost V 4 bases and J 5 bases, with 5 bases left between them. In germline, CDR1 is MGHDK, CDR2 SYGVNS. Here the CDR3 reads CASSGGETQYF. In DNA, the CDR3 is TGTGCCAGCAGTGGAGGGGAGACCCAGTACTTC.

Ten or more counts support this clonotype. This beta chain represents an off-target read in a library built for alpha chains; its size is of limited meaning. The chain links TRBV6-2 or TRBV6-3 to TRBJ1-2; no clear D gene. Germline assignment: CDR1 MNHEY and CDR2 SVGEGT. The CDR3 spans 12 residues. With 1 base removed from V and 5 bases from J, the gap between germline ends came to 5 bases. CDR3 bases: TGTGCCAGCAGTTACTATGGTTATGGCTACACCTTC. Its protein product is CASSYYGYGYTF.

This clonotype was detected ten times or more. This beta chain represents an off-target read in a library built for alpha chains; its size is of limited meaning. The chain links TRBV29-1 to TRBJ1-1; 7 bases fit TRBD1. Germline loops: CDR1 SQVTM, CDR2 ANQGSEA. This CDR3 has 13 residues. V shed 7 bases and J 0 bases; nucleotides not matched to a gene: 5. The CDR3 is CSGIQGLNTEAFF. The CDR3 DNA reads as TGCAGCGGCATACAGGGGCTGAACACTGAAGCTTTCTTT.

This clonotype appeared many times. Since the library was made to target alpha chains, this beta chain is a stray read and its abundance is not meaningful. The chain joins TRBV4-3 to TRBJ1-6, with unresolved D. Germline CDR1 reads LGHNA; CDR2 reads YSLEER. The CDR3 runs to 16 residues. Trimming took 0 bases from V and 2 from J, leaving 8 bases between them. The chain's CDR3 is CASSQDGQPYNSPLHF. DNA of the CDR3: TGCGCCAGCAGCCAAGATGGGCAGCCCTATAATTCACCCCTCCACTTT.

This clonotype was picked up many times. In a library made to pick up alpha chains, this beta chain is a stray read with a size that means little. This chain connects TRBV10-3 to TRBJ2-4, with 7 bases fitting TRBD1. The V gene's germline CDR1 is ENHRY and CDR2 SYGVKD. This CDR3 has 14 residues. Trimming at V came to 6 bases and at J to 10 bases, leaving 12 bases not matched to a gene. The CDR3 DNA follows: TGTGCCATCAGCCCGACAGGGCAAAAAGAAATTCAGTACTTC. It encodes CAISPTGQKEIQYF.

Ten or more counts support this clonotype. Found in a library prepared for alpha chains, this beta chain is an off-target read, and its abundance has little meaning. The J gene is TRBJ2-3, the V gene TRBV20-1, with 11 bases identical to TRBD2. CDR1 DFQATT and CDR2 SNEGSKA come from the germline V gene (reference sequence). The CDR3 is 16 residues long. The V gene end was trimmed by 3 bases and the J gene end by 2 bases; junction bases not matched to a gene: 7. The CDR3 here is CSASWASGGLTDTQYF. CDR3 sequence (DNA): TGCAGTGCTAGTTGGGCTAGCGGGGGGCTCACAGATACGCAGTATTTT.